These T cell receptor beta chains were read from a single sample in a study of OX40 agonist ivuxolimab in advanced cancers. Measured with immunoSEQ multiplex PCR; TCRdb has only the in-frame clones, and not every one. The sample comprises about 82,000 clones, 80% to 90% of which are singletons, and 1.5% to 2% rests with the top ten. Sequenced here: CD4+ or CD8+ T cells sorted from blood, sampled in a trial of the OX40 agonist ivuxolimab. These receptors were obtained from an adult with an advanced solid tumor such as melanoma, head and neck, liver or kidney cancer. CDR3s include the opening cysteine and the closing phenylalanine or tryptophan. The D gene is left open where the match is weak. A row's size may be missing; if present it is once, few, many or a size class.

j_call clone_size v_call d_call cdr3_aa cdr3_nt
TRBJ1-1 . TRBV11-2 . CASSLGGKNTEAFF TGTGCCAGCAGCTTAGGAGGGAAGAACACTGAAGCTTTCTTT
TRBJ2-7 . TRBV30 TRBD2 CAWNSLADGEQYF TGTGCCTGGAACTCACTAGCGGATGGGGAGCAGTACTTC
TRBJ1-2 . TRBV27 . CASSWGIGPYGYTF TGTGCCAGCAGTTGGGGAATTGGCCCCTATGGCTACACCTTC
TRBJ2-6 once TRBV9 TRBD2 CASSVTSGGSGANVLTF TGTGCCAGCAGCGTAACCTCGGGAGGGTCTGGGGCCAACGTCCTGACTTTC
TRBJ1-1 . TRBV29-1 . CSAGEDTEAFF TGCAGCGCTGGGGAGGACACTGAAGCTTTCTTT
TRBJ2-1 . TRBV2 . CASSEAVRGYNEQFF TGTGCCAGCAGTGAGGCCGTACGGGGTTACAATGAGCAGTTCTTC
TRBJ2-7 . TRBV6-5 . CASRASATYEQYF TGTGCCAGCCGGGCTAGCGCAACCTACGAGCAGTACTTC
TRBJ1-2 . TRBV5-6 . CASSPRGGDYGYTF TGTGCCAGCAGCCCGCGGGGGGGAGACTATGGCTACACCTTC
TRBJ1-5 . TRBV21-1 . CASSKITRRQPYSNQPQHF TGTGCCAGCAGCAAGATCACCCGTCGACAACCTTATAGCAATCAGCCCCAGCATTTT
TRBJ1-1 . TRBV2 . CASSEVRSGTEAFF TGTGCCAGCAGTGAAGTCCGGAGTGGCACTGAAGCTTTCTTT
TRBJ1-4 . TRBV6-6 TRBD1 CASSYGQGNEKLFF TGTGCCAGCAGTTACGGACAGGGGAATGAAAAACTGTTTTTT
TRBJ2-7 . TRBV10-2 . CASSDVGLGAEYF .
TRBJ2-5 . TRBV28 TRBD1 CASIAGTGSRETQYF TGTGCCAGCATTGCCGGGACAGGGTCGCGAGAGACCCAGTACTTC
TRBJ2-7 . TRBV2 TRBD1 CASRSGTGGDEQYF TGTGCCAGCAGGTCCGGGACAGGGGGGGACGAGCAGTACTTC
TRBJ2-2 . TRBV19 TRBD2 CASSRTSGITGELFF TGTGCCAGTAGTAGGACTAGCGGGATCACCGGGGAGCTGTTTTTT
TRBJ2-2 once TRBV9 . CASSVSGESGRELFF TGTGCCAGCAGCGTATCGGGGGAGAGTGGTAGGGAGCTGTTTTTT
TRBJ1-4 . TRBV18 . CASSPSPRGTNEKLFF TGTGCCAGCTCACCCAGTCCCCGGGGAACTAATGAAAAACTGTTTTTT
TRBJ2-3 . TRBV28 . CASSWDSTDTQYF TGTGCCAGCAGCTGGGACAGCACAGATACGCAGTATTTT
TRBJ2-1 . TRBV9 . CASSVSGDTLGLNEQFF TGTGCCAGCAGCGTCTCGGGGGATACACTAGGGTTGAATGAGCAGTTCTTC
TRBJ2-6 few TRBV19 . CASSTSEGANVLTF TGTGCCAGTAGTACCTCAGAGGGGGCCAACGTCCTGACTTTC
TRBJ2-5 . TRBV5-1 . CASSLGVQETQYF TGCGCCAGCAGCTTGGGTGTCCAAGAGACCCAGTACTTC
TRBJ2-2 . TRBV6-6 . CASTSRSGITGELFF TGTGCCAGCACCAGTAGGTCGGGGATCACCGGGGAGCTGTTTTTT
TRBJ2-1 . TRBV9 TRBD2 CASSEQLAGVEQFF TGTGCCAGCAGCGAACAGCTAGCGGGAGTTGAGCAGTTCTTC
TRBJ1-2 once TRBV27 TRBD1 CASSPLGDRPSYGYTF TGTGCCAGCAGTCCTCTGGGGGACAGACCTTCCTATGGCTACACCTTC
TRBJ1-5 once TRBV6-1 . CASSEVVNSNQPQHF TGTGCCAGCAGTGAAGTGGTTAATAGCAATCAGCCCCAGCATTTT
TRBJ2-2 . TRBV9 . CASSVAGGNTGELFF TGTGCCAGCAGCGTCGCAGGAGGGAACACCGGGGAGCTGTTTTTT
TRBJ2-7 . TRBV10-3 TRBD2 CAISDTRVRAGGHEQYF TGTGCCATCAGTGACACCAGGGTACGGGCGGGAGGTCACGAGCAGTACTTC
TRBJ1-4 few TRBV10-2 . CASAPTSGEKLFF TGCGCCAGCGCACCTACCAGTGGTGAAAAACTGTTTTTT
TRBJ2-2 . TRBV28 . CASSFAGSLSGELFF TGTGCCAGCAGTTTTGCGGGATCCTTGTCCGGGGAGCTGTTTTTT
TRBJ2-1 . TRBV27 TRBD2 CASSRPPGTSGRDEQFF TGTGCCAGCAGCCGCCCGCCCGGGACTAGCGGGAGGGATGAGCAGTTCTTC
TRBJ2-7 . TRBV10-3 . CAISESYGGSYEQYF TGTGCCATCAGTGAGTCGTACGGAGGCTCCTACGAGCAGTACTTC
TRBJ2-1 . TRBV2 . CASSEFSLYNEQFF TGTGCCAGCAGTGAATTCAGCCTCTACAATGAGCAGTTCTTC
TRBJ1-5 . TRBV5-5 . CASHEAANNQPQHF TGTGCCAGTCATGAGGCAGCGAACAATCAGCCCCAGCATTTT